This TCR beta chain was documented in a study of T cell responses to AZD1222 COVID-19 vaccine. Across the whole study: Pooling covered second doses at about 4 or about 12 weeks. Study-level results: White British ancestry dominated among donors, who included more females, and clonal diversity was possibly underestimated. The study found vaccine-associated CD4 TCRs spanning spike, dominant at 160-218 and 743-854. The breadth and depth of Spike-specific TCRs increased once two AZD1222 doses had been given.

The assay was immunoSEQ multiplex PCR, and TCRdb's table has in-frame clones only and misses some. The table shows 90,000 to 100,000 clones, with about 89% occurring only once. Turning to this clone: No antigen is known for it.

V was pared by 3 bases and J by 1 base, with 16 bases between. Germline lookup yields CDR1 SGDLS and CDR2 YYNGEE. CDR3 length equals 16 residues. The chain links TRBV9 to TRBJ1-1, with D possibly TRBD1 on 5 matching bases. The sequence derives from an adult in good health. The sample consisted of peripheral blood, taken on day 0 of AZD1222 vaccination. CDR3 protein: CASSAGASRGNTEAFF. The CDR3 DNA reads as TGTGCCAGCAGCGCTGGGGCCTCACGCGGGAACACTGAAGCTTTCTTT.